This T cell receptor beta chain is from a study of T cell responses to AZD1222 COVID-19 vaccine. V shed 1 base and J shed 6 bases, with 13 bases lying between them. Germline V gene sequence: CDR1 LGHDT, CDR2 YNNKEL (reference sequence). The CDR3 extends over 15 amino acids. Clones were sequenced by immunoSEQ multiplex PCR, and TCRdb holds only the in-frame ones, with some missing. The table includes roughly 150,000 clones, 85% to 90% detected once. The chain couples TRBV3-1 (or the pseudogene TRBV3-2) to TRBJ2-1; D call uncertain. This receptor was obtained from an adult in good health. This material consisted of peripheral blood, taken on day 0 of AZD1222 vaccination. CDR3 sequence: CASSQGPNTGNEQFF. CDR3 sequence (DNA): TGTGCCAGCAGCCAAGGCCCCAACACCGGCAATGAGCAGTTCTTC.